The 18 T cell receptor beta chains reported below all come from one sample, sequenced in a study of PD-1 blockade in classical Hodgkin lymphoma. Assay: immunoSEQ multiplex PCR; the TCRdb copy retains only in-frame clones and omits some. The sample yields about 84,000 clones, around 90% seen once. Exposure to brentuximab vedotin varied, and each patient had relapsed following autologous stem cell transplantation. This material consisted of peripheral blood mononuclear cells (PBMCs), taken at baseline. The source of these receptors is a human donor with classical Hodgkin lymphoma.

The chain recombines TRBV4-2 with TRBJ2-3; D remains ambiguous. V dropped 4 bases and J dropped 1 base, with 18 bases sitting between them. CDR3 length: 17 amino acids. CDR1 is LGHNA and CDR2 is YNFKEQ in the germline V gene. The CDR3 nucleotides read TGTGCCAGCAGCCCCCGAGACGGTGGGCCCCGCACAGATACGCAGTATTTT. This sequence encodes CASSPRDGGPRTDTQYF.

The V and J genes are TRBV5-8 and TRBJ2-7; perhaps TRBD2 as D (6 bases). The V end lost 4 bases, the J end lost 3 bases, and 14 bases lay between the germline ends. This CDR3 contains 14 residues. Germline CDR1 is SGHTS and CDR2 is YDEGEE. The CDR3 reads CASSAGLLLYEQYF. CDR3 nucleotide sequence: TGTGCCAGCAGCGCGGGACTGCTCCTCTACGAGCAGTACTTC.

The chain is built from TRBV5-1 and TRBJ1-1, with a possible D match to TRBD1 (5 bases). The germline gives CDR1 SGHRS, CDR2 YFSETQ. V was shortened by 3 bases and J by 6 bases, with 18 bases between the two germline ends. The CDR3 runs to 15 residues. Written as DNA, the CDR3 is TGCGCCAGCAGCTCGGGGGACCTTGGGGGTGCTGAAGCTTTCTTT. Translated: CASSSGDLGGAEAFF.

The V and J genes are TRBV10-3 and TRBJ2-3; no reliable D call. The CDR3 has 13 residues. The V end lost 4 bases, the J end lost 3 bases, and 8 bases lay between the germline ends. The germline gives CDR1 ENHRY, CDR2 SYGVKD. CDR3 in DNA: TGTGCCATCAGTGTAAGGGTAACAGATACGCAGTATTTT. Its translation is CAISVRVTDTQYF.

The J gene is TRBJ1-1, the V gene TRBV7-8; 9 bases are a match to TRBD1. Germline V gives CDR1 SGHVS, CDR2 FQNEAQ. V lost 0 bases, J lost 5 bases, and 4 bases stayed unmatched. CDR3 size: 15 residues. In DNA, the CDR3 is TGTGCCAGCAGCTTAGCGGACAGGGGTTCAACTGAAGCTTTCTTT. It encodes CASSLADRGSTEAFF.

In this sample, this clone turned up once. CDR3 amino acids: CASSQQGPSLNTEAFF. The CDR3 region has the DNA TGCGCCAGCAGCCAACAGGGGCCTAGCTTGAACACTGAAGCTTTCTTT. J is TRBJ1-1 and V is TRBV5-1; the match to TRBD1 covers 7 bases. CDR3 size: 16 residues. In germline, CDR1 is SGHRS, CDR2 YFSETQ. The V and J ends lost 4 bases and 0 bases, in that order; junction bases with no gene match: 9. The full variable domain, completed using reference TRBV5-1 and TRBJ1-1, is KAGVTQTPRYLIKTRGQQVTLSCSPISGHRSVSWYQQTPGQGLQFLFEYFSETQRNKGNFPGRFSGRQFSNSRSEMNVSTLELGDSALYLCASSQQGPSLNTEAFFGQGTRLTVV.

The gene calls are TRBV10-1 and TRBJ2-3; 8 bases match TRBD2. Germline assignment: CDR1 WNHNN and CDR2 SYGVQD (reference sequence). The CDR3 is made up of 15 amino acids. Trimming cost V 4 bases and J 3 bases; bases outside gene matches: 6. CDR3 region: CASSVSGSGTDTQYF. CDR3 in DNA: TGCGCCAGCAGTGTAAGCGGGAGTGGAACAGATACGCAGTATTTT.

The V and J genes are TRBV6-5 and TRBJ1-1; D remains unclear. Per germline, CDR1 MNHEY and CDR2 SVGAGI. This CDR3 region has 14 residues. The V end was cut by 3 bases, the J end by 5 bases, with 13 bases between. CDR3 residues: CASSYASGGTEAFF. CDR3 nucleotide sequence: TGTGCCAGCAGTTATGCTTCGGGTGGGACTGAAGCTTTCTTT.

The chain couples TRBV6-5 to TRBJ2-7, with 7 bases identical to TRBD2. J was trimmed by 2 bases and V by 8 bases; bases with no gene match: 6. Germline V gives CDR1 MNHEY, CDR2 SVGAGI. This CDR3 comprises 13 residues. CDR3 sequence (DNA): TGTGCCAGCGGGCGGGAGAGCGCCTACGAGCAGTACTTC. The encoded protein is CASGRESAYEQYF.

J is TRBJ1-2 and V is TRBV4-1; D call uncertain. The CDR3 sequence is 16 residues long. Trimming pared 0 bases from V and 6 bases from J, leaving 17 bases between. CDR1 and CDR2 (germline): MGHRA, YSYEKL. The CDR3 loop reads CASSQEFGRTHDGYTF. CDR3 nucleotides: TGCGCCAGCAGCCAAGAGTTTGGCAGGACTCACGATGGCTACACCTTC.

The chain couples TRBV7-2 to TRBJ2-7; TRBD2 matches at 15 bases. Germline V gives CDR1 SGHTA, CDR2 FQGNSA. The CDR3 has 17 residues. V shed 0 bases, J shed 3 bases, and the junction held 3 bases outside the gene matches. The CDR3 spells CASSLAGTSGRYYEQYF. The CDR3 DNA reads TGTGCCAGCAGCTTAGCCGGGACTAGCGGGAGGTACTACGAGCAGTACTTC.

The rearrangement links TRBV4-1 to TRBJ1-5; D ambiguous. The germline V gene encodes CDR1 MGHRA and CDR2 YSYEKL. This CDR3 is built from 14 residues. Trimming removed 0 bases at V and 5 bases at J, with 8 bases between. The CDR3, as DNA: TGCGCCAGCAGCCAAGATTTAGAGTATCAGCCCCAGCATTTT. It yields the protein CASSQDLEYQPQHF.

V is TRBV30 and J is TRBJ1-2, with D tentatively TRBD1 (5 bases). Trimming shortened V by 3 bases and J by 5 bases, and 13 bases separated the two germline ends. The CDR3 extends over 13 amino acids. Germline V gene data show CDR1 as GTSNPN and CDR2 as SVGIG (reference sequence). The CDR3 sequence: CAWREDGGYGYTF. As DNA, the CDR3 is TGTGCCTGGAGGGAGGACGGGGGGTATGGCTACACCTTC.

The chain has TRBV28 and TRBJ2-5; D unclear. The germline V and J ends were trimmed by 6 bases and 4 bases, with 12 bases remaining between them. This CDR3 is 13 amino acids long. In germline, CDR1 is MDHEN, CDR2 SYDVKM. CDR3 sequence reads: CASSPGWPETQYF. The CDR3 nucleotides are TGTGCCAGCAGCCCTGGATGGCCAGAGACCCAGTACTTC. The full variable domain, rest sourced from reference TRBV28 and TRBJ2-5, is DVKVTQSSRYLVKRTGEKVFLECVQDMDHENMFWYRQDPGLGLRLIYFSYDVKMKEKGDIPEGYSVSREKKERFSLILESASTNQTSMYLCASSPGWPETQYFGPGTRLLVL.

V is TRBV11-2 and J is TRBJ2-7; 10 bases are shared with TRBD2. Germline V lookup: CDR1 SGHAT, CDR2 FQNNGV. V shed 5 bases, J shed 2 bases, and the junction held 12 bases outside the gene matches. CDR3 length: 17 amino acids. This CDR3 reads CASSRPPLAGQTYEQYF. The CDR3 DNA sequence: TGTGCCAGCAGCCGGCCCCCACTAGCGGGACAAACCTACGAGCAGTACTTC.

The rearrangement links TRBV28 to TRBJ1-3, with TRBD1 matching 7 bases. CDR1 is MDHEN and CDR2 is SYDVKM in the germline V gene. Trimming took 4 bases from V and 4 from J; bases not matched to a gene: 4. CDR3 length: 14 amino acids. The CDR3 coding sequence is TGTGCCAGCAGTTCACCGGGACAGGGAAACACCATATATTTT. Protein sequence: CASSSPGQGNTIYF.

J is TRBJ2-1 and V is TRBV4-3, with D possibly being TRBD1 (5 bases). Between the trimmed V and J ends, which lost 3 bases and 3 bases, there was a span of 15 bases. CDR1 is LGHNA and CDR2 is YSLEER in the germline V gene. The CDR3 totals 16 residues. CDR3 amino acids: CASSHSDRVVYNEQFF. CDR3 DNA sequence: TGCGCCAGCAGCCACTCCGACAGAGTGGTCTACAATGAGCAGTTCTTC.

The chain couples TRBV2 to TRBJ2-6; perhaps TRBD1 as D (5 bases). Looked up from germline, CDR1 is SNHLY and CDR2 is FYNNEI. This CDR3 is built from 17 residues. Trimming removed 3 bases at V and 0 bases at J, with 12 bases between. Written as DNA, the CDR3 is TGTGCCAGCAGTGACGACCCAAGGGGCTCTGGGGCCAACGTCCTGACTTTC. Translated: CASSDDPRGSGANVLTF.